The clone carrying this T cell receptor (beta chain) was counted many times. The CDR3 has 15 amino acids. After removal of 1 base from V and 2 bases from J, the junction contained 3 bases not matched to a gene. Germline V gene data show CDR1 as SGHRS and CDR2 as YFSETQ. The entry originates in a study of T cells in Graves' hyperthyroidism and ophthalmopathy. Amplified TCR beta CDR3 regions derived from RNA transcripts. HTBI primers were the set used in a first-round RT-PCR of the TCR CDR3. Using its own MiXCR run on the multiplex PCR reads, TCRdb lists one record per CDR3 protein. The sample carries hundreds of thousands of distinct CDR3 sequences, about a sixth recorded once.

The origin of this receptor is a young woman with Graves' hyperthyroidism. The chain links TRBV5-1 to TRBJ2-3; 8 positions match TRBD2. Material: blood. CDR3 coding DNA: TGCGCCAGCAGCTTGACTAGCGGATACACAGATACGCAGTATTTT. Encoded protein: CASSLTSGYTDTQYF.